These 25 T cell receptor beta chains were all obtained from the same sample, sequenced in a study of CD8+ T cells in alopecia areata. Following RNA extraction, reverse transcription yielded cDNA that acted as the sequencing template. The protocol was immunoSEQ multiplex PCR, while the TCRdb copy is restricted to in-frame clones and leaves out a portion. There are some 210,000 clones in the sample; around 62% occur only once, and just over 0.45% lies in the top ten. Sequencing used CD4+ T cells sorted from blood, obtained at week 0. These receptors were obtained from a human donor with alopecia areata.

The genes are TRBV4-1 and TRBJ2-3; 13 bases are a match to TRBD2. The germline gives CDR1 MGHRA, CDR2 YSYEKL. The CDR3 totals 18 residues. V lost 4 bases, J lost 3 bases, and 10 bases stayed unmatched. Here the CDR3 DNA reads TGCGCCAGCAGCCCTCTTCAATTACTAGCGGGGGGGACAGATACGCAGTATTTT. This translates into CASSPLQLLAGGTDTQYF.

This clone appeared once. The chain employs TRBV4-1 and TRBJ2-1; possible D gene TRBD2, 5 bases. The CDR3 loop spans 14 amino acids. Germline assignment: CDR1 MGHRA and CDR2 YSYEKL. Trimming cost V 1 base and J 12 bases, with 16 bases left between them. The CDR3 region has the DNA TGCGCCAGCAGCCAAGGAATGCGGGTAAGCCCGCAGTTCTTC. Translation gives CASSQGMRVSPQFF.

The rearrangement links TRBV4-1 to TRBJ2-5; D call uncertain. V was cut by 0 bases and J by 5 bases, with 10 bases left in between. CDR3 length equals 14 residues. Germline values: CDR1 MGHRA, CDR2 YSYEKL. The CDR3 reads CASSQDPRQETQYF. Here the CDR3 DNA reads TGCGCCAGCAGCCAAGATCCGAGGCAGGAGACCCAGTACTTC.

V gene TRBV25-1 combines with J gene TRBJ1-6, with D uncertain. Trimming removed 7 bases at V and 7 bases at J, with 11 bases between. Looked up from germline, CDR1 is MGHDK and CDR2 is SYGVNS. This CDR3 has 13 amino acids. The chain's CDR3 is CASTSTVNSPLHF. CDR3 coding DNA: TGTGCCAGCACCTCCACAGTAAATTCACCCCTCCACTTT.

This chain joins TRBV4-1 and TRBJ1-1, with a weak D call TRBD1 (5 bases). Trimming stripped 0 bases from V and 7 bases from J, with 21 bases between. Germline V gene sequence: CDR1 MGHRA, CDR2 YSYEKL. This CDR3 contains 17 residues. Here the CDR3 reads CASSQDRTAGLVGEAFF. CDR3 DNA sequence: TGCGCCAGCAGCCAAGATCGAACCGCAGGGTTAGTTGGTGAAGCTTTCTTT.

The V gene is TRBV7-6, the J gene TRBJ1-3; D is undetermined. The V gene's germline CDR1 is SGHVS and CDR2 FNYEAQ. This CDR3 comprises 18 residues. The germline V and J ends were trimmed by 1 base and 2 bases, with 18 bases remaining between them. CDR3: CASSLETLREAAGNTIYF. CDR3 nucleotides: TGTGCCAGCAGCTTAGAAACCCTCCGGGAAGCCGCTGGAAACACCATATATTTT.

This clone was observed a few times. V usage is TRBV7-2 and J usage is TRBJ2-1; D is unresolved. Germline CDR1 is SGHTA and CDR2 is FQGNSA. This CDR3 is built from 13 residues. The CDR3 DNA sequence: TGTGTCACATCCTACGGACCCGACAATGAGCAGTTCTTC. Translation gives CVTSYGPDNEQFF.

The chain is built from TRBV5-1 and TRBJ2-7, with TRBD2 matching 8 bases. The CDR3 spans 18 residues. Germline assignment: CDR1 SGHRS and CDR2 YFSETQ. Trimming at V came to 3 bases and at J to 5 bases, leaving 19 bases not matched to a gene. The CDR3 nucleotides are TGCGCCAGCAGCTATGCCGTAGGAGGGCCTAGCGGGTGGGACGAGCAGTACTTC. This sequence encodes CASSYAVGGPSGWDEQYF.

The J gene is TRBJ2-3, the V gene TRBV2; D uncertain. Germline CDR1 and CDR2: SNHLY and FYNNEI. The CDR3 runs 14 residues. Deletions cut 4 bases from V and 6 bases from J, with 14 bases between. The CDR3 here is CASSAERLGDTQYF. The CDR3 DNA is TGTGCCAGCAGTGCCGAAAGACTCGGCGATACGCAGTATTTT.

The sample holds a few counts of this clone. The rearrangement uses TRBV29-1 and TRBJ2-3; D may be TRBD2 (5 bases). CDR1 and CDR2 (germline): SQVTM, ANQGSEA. Trimming left V 6 bases short and J 2 bases short, with 18 bases between. This CDR3 has 15 amino acids. The DNA for the CDR3 is TGCAGCGTCCATCACCGCGGGCAGCACACAGATACGCAGTATTTT. Translating it yields CSVHHRGQHTDTQYF.

This clone was counted a few times. The chain uses TRBV5-1 and TRBJ2-5; 7 positions match TRBD1. CDR1 SGHRS and CDR2 YFSETQ come from the germline V gene. Trimming at V came to 4 bases and at J to 2 bases, leaving 5 bases not matched to a gene. The CDR3 has 14 residues. The CDR3 sequence is CASSETGWQETQYF. The CDR3 nucleotides are TGCGCCAGCAGCGAGACAGGGTGGCAAGAGACCCAGTACTTC. The full variable domain, in which reference TRBV5-1 and TRBJ2-5 provide the parts outside the CDR3, is KAGVTQTPRYLIKTRGQQVTLSCSPISGHRSVSWYQQTPGQGLQFLFEYFSETQRNKGNFPGRFSGRQFSNSRSEMNVSTLELGDSALYLCASSETGWQETQYFGPGTRLLVL.

The chain recombines TRBV7-6 with TRBJ1-2; TRBD1 matches 7 bases. V shed 1 base, J shed 3 bases, and the junction held 2 bases outside the gene matches. The CDR3 contains 14 residues. Germline CDR1 and CDR2: SGHVS and FNYEAQ. In DNA, the CDR3 is TGTGCCAGCAGCTTAGACACAGGGGACTATGGCTACACCTTC. Protein product: CASSLDTGDYGYTF.

In this sample, this clone turned up a few times. Different DNA sequences within this sample yield the same CDR3. The chain is built from TRBV5-1 and TRBJ2-5; D is unresolved. Germline-derived CDR1 and CDR2 are SGHRS and YFSETQ. The V end lost 0 bases, the J end lost 0 bases, and 3 bases lay between the germline ends. The CDR3 runs to 13 residues. CDR3 bases: TGCGCCAGCAGCTTGGAAGACCAAGAGACCCAGTACTTC. Protein sequence: CASSLEDQETQYF.

This chain connects TRBV14 to TRBJ2-3; TRBD1 might be the D (5 bases). The V gene's germline CDR1 is SGHDN and CDR2 FVKESK. CDR3 length: 16 residues. Trimming left V 1 base short and J 2 bases short, with 13 bases between. The CDR3 DNA is TGTGCCAGCAGCCAAGTTCCAGGGTCATTCACAGATACGCAGTATTTT. Translated, it gives CASSQVPGSFTDTQYF.

The chain joins TRBV6-1 to TRBJ2-7, with 10 bases identical to TRBD2. Germline V gene lookup returns CDR1 MNHNS and CDR2 SASEGT. The CDR3 sequence is 14 residues long. J lost 1 base, V lost 7 bases, and 4 bases had no gene match. The CDR3 region is CASKLTSGSYEQYF. CDR3 sequence (DNA): TGTGCCAGCAAGCTGACTAGCGGGTCCTACGAGCAGTACTTC.

In this sample, this clone turned up once. The chain has TRBV7-9 and TRBJ2-1; tentatively, D is TRBD1 or TRBD2 (5 bases each). Deletions cut 4 bases from V and 3 bases from J, with 16 bases between. This CDR3 comprises 16 residues. Per the germline V gene, CDR1 is SEHNR and CDR2 is FQNEAQ (reference sequence). The CDR3 here is CASSSTPGRDYNEQFF. CDR3 bases: TGTGCCAGCAGCTCAACACCGGGACGGGACTACAATGAGCAGTTCTTC.

This clone showed up just a few times. The chain recombines TRBV30 with TRBJ2-3, with D unclear. The ends were cut back, 3 bases at V and 5 bases at J, with 6 bases in the middle. The CDR3 is 11 amino acids. Germline V gene sequence: CDR1 GTSNPN, CDR2 SVGIG (reference sequence). In DNA, the CDR3 is TGTGCCTGGAGAAGGGTAGATACGCAGTATTTT. This codes for CAWRRVDTQYF.

J is TRBJ2-7 and V is TRBV5-4; D is perhaps TRBD1 (6 bases). Germline V gene sequence: CDR1 SGHNT, CDR2 YYREEE (reference sequence). Trimming removed 2 bases from V and 3 bases from J, with 18 bases in between. The CDR3 has 16 residues. This CDR3 is CASSFSMAGDLYEQYF. As DNA, the CDR3 is TGTGCCAGCAGCTTCAGTATGGCAGGGGATCTCTACGAGCAGTACTTC.

The chain joins TRBV29-1 to TRBJ1-4; a possible D gene is TRBD1 (5 bases). Trimming took off 4 bases at V and 8 bases at J, with 11 bases between the two ends. The CDR3 length is 12 residues. Per the germline V gene, CDR1 is SQVTM and CDR2 is ANQGSEA. The CDR3 loop reads CSVGAGTEKLFF. The DNA for the CDR3 is TGCAGCGTTGGCGCGGGGACCGAAAAACTGTTTTTT.

This chain connects TRBV4-1 to TRBJ2-5, with TRBD2 matching 11 bases. The CDR3 has 19 amino acids. The V and J ends lost 4 bases and 5 bases, in that order; junction bases with no gene match: 18. Germline CDR1 MGHRA, CDR2 YSYEKL. The CDR3: CASSRRLTGTSGVEETQYF. In nucleotides, the CDR3 is TGCGCCAGCAGCCGACGACTAACCGGGACTAGCGGAGTGGAGGAGACCCAGTACTTC.

The genes are TRBV6-5 and TRBJ1-2; a weak D match, TRBD1 (5 bases). The CDR3 runs to 15 residues. Germline V gene sequence: CDR1 MNHEY, CDR2 SVGAGI. Trimming left V 5 bases short and J 3 bases short, with 16 bases between. DNA for the CDR3: TGTGCCAGCAGTCCCACCCGGGGGTCCCACTATGGCTACACCTTC. Protein sequence: CASSPTRGSHYGYTF.

J is TRBJ1-5 and V is TRBV7-2; a possible D gene is TRBD1 (6 bases). CDR1 and CDR2 from the germline V gene are SGHTA and FQGNSA. The CDR3 is 12 amino acids. V lost 0 bases to trimming and J lost 11 bases, with 8 bases between them. The CDR3 region has the DNA TGTGCCAGCAGCTTAGCGAGGGACACCCAGCATTTT. Translated: CASSLARDTQHF. Combining the CDR3 with reference TRBV7-2 and TRBJ1-5 gives the whole variable domain GAGVSQSPSNKVTEKGKDVELRCDPISGHTALYWYRQSLGQGLEFLIYFQGNSAPDKSGLPSDRFSAERTGGSVSTLTIQRTQQEDSAVYLCASSLARDTQHFGDGTRLSIL.

The rearrangement uses TRBV30 and TRBJ1-1, with D perhaps TRBD1 (5 bases). The CDR3 has 13 amino acids. Trimming took off 3 bases at V and 0 bases at J, with 8 bases between the two ends. The germline CDR1 and CDR2 sequences are GTSNPN and SVGIG (reference sequence). The CDR3 protein is CAWSGTVNTEAFF. CDR3 coding DNA: TGTGCCTGGAGCGGGACGGTGAACACTGAAGCTTTCTTT.

This chain links TRBV9 with TRBJ2-1, with 7 positions matching TRBD2. With 2 bases clipped from V and 7 bases from J, the junction kept 9 bases outside the gene matches. Per germline, CDR1 SGDLS and CDR2 YYNGEE. The CDR3 loop spans 15 amino acids. CDR3 protein: CASSVGSQAGNEQFF. The CDR3 DNA sequence: TGTGCCAGCAGCGTGGGGAGCCAAGCGGGGAATGAGCAGTTCTTC.

This clone was recorded many times. The V call is TRBV6-6, the J call TRBJ1-2, with 8 bases that match TRBD1. Per germline, CDR1 MNHNY and CDR2 SVGAGI (reference sequence). Trimming took 6 bases from V and 2 from J; bases not matched to a gene: 5. This CDR3 region has 14 residues. DNA of the CDR3: TGTGCCAGCAGATCGGGACAGGAAAACTATGGCTACACCTTC. As protein: CASRSGQENYGYTF.